This TCR beta chain was identified in a study of vaccination and CD4 T cells after COVID-19 (dated by TCRdb to 2021 to 2024). Regarding the research as a whole: Convalescent patients had a positive SARS-CoV-2 result on nasal swab PCR, and of these patients, several had mild disease and one had severe disease. The convalescent cohort included six males and four females, with two Hispanic individuals, seven Caucasians, two Asians and one multiracial person. Each participant got two doses of either the Pfizer-BioNTech BNT162b2 vaccine (n=8) or the Moderna mRNA-1273 vaccine (n=2). Post-COVID blood samples were collected from convalescent patients a median of around 100 days after diagnosis, with a range of about 30 to 161 days. Post-vaccine blood samples were taken a median of about 77 days after the second vaccine dose, with a range of roughly 13 to 250 days. Culture stimuli were overlapping spike peptide pools from SARS-CoV-2 and from the common cold coronaviruses HCoV-NL63, HCoV-OC43 and HCoV-229E. In control cultures, a CEFX viral epitope pool was used as positive control, an HIV-1 Nef peptide pool was used as negative control, or no peptide was added. The spike-specific CD4+ TCR repertoire was compared before and after mRNA vaccination in approximately ten COVID-19 convalescent patients and a handful of infection-naive healthy vaccine recipients.

From the cysteine through the phenylalanine, the CDR3 covers 16 amino acids. The retained sequence is limited to the CDR3, 48 bases, with the frame set at the first base. According to the germline V gene, CDR1 reads SGDLS and CDR2 reads YYNGEE. V trim: 0 bases; J trim: 9 bases; unmatched bases: 6. This clonotype was seen once. Its antigen is not yet known. Per-base qualities were not stored, and no clone one base away is much larger. A single read constitutes weak evidence. The paper's findings and limits, for the study overall: Only a relatively small number of convalescent patients were included in the study, and early timepoints following natural infection were not analyzed. Nearly all vaccine-specific clones in convalescent patients (304 of 307) were mono-reactive for SARS-CoV-2 spike rather than cross-reactive with common cold coronaviruses. The median number of SARS-CoV-2-reactive clonotypes rose from 21 after infection to roughly 38 after vaccination, but the change was not significant. In convalescent patients, a median approximately 89% of post-vaccine SARS-CoV-2-reactive clones were detected only after vaccination, suggesting vaccine-specific priming.

Library construction relied on PCR. DNA from cultured CD4+ T cells was subjected to TCR sequencing with the Oncomine TCR Beta short-read assay at the Johns Hopkins FTIC core. The QIAamp micro DNA kit was used to extract genomic DNA from the cultured CD4+ T cells. Oncomine TCR Beta libraries from cultured CD4+ T cells were pooled with unique dual indexes and sequenced on an Illumina iSeq 100. The authors' analysis ran thus. Non-productive sequences were filtered out, and CDR3s that did not start with C, did not end with F or W, or were shorter than 7 amino acids were discarded. The MANAFEST web application was used to identify antigen-specific clonotypes by comparing peptide-stimulated wells against reference wells and other culture wells. To be called positive, a clone needed an FDR below 0.05, an odds ratio above 5, and a productive frequency above 0.1% in at least two of three replicate wells. A clonotype counted as cross-reactive if it showed significant expansion both in the SARS-CoV-2 spike wells and in at least one common cold coronavirus spike condition. Using R version 3.6.1, CDR3 homology was evaluated through Levenshtein distances (stringdist) along with unrooted phylogenetic trees (ape). The public sequencing data were trimmed at Q25 with fastp and processed into clonotypes with MiXCR by TCRdb, which kept only in-frame beta chains. Rows with a matching CDR3 protein are joined into one entry that keeps the most common DNA and genes. The V and J calls were determined by TCRdb, not by the authors. This sample comprises about 20,000 distinct CDR3 sequences, approximately 29% of them detected only once. Of the sample, around 11% falls within the top ten clones.

This specimen's treatment or condition label, per the study, means: approximately 11-day PBMC culture with coronavirus spike peptide pools or control peptides (ViraFEST assay). The ViraFEST assay, used in the study, expanded antigen-specific T cells with peptide pools and then identified the expanded clonotypes through TCR sequencing. The convalescent patients' positive SARS-CoV-2 PCR tests were from March to December 2020, which was before the Alpha, Beta and Delta variants emerged in the United States. Each well held more than 1.5 million PBMCs cultured in IMDM containing approximately 5% human AB serum and 9 to 10 IU/ml IL-2, with 9 to 10 ug/ml peptide pools added. Half of the culture medium was replaced with fresh IL-2-containing medium on days 3 and 7. Once the cells had been in culture for approximately 10 days, the EasySep CD4+ T cell isolation kit was used to isolate CD4+ T cells by negative selection. Ficoll-Paque Plus gradient centrifugation was used to isolate PBMCs from whole blood, and the isolated PBMCs were then either used fresh or cryopreserved at -140C. Triplicate wells were generally used for each culture condition.

This clonotype originated in a human donor with COVID-19. The V gene is TRBV9 and the J gene is TRBJ1-6; TRBD1 agrees with 10 junctional bases. Material: cultured CD4+ T cells from blood. The CDR3 reads CASSVDVTGGGSPLHF. The DNA reads as follows: TGTGCCAGCAGCGTAGACGTGACAGGGGGCGGTTCACCCCTCCACTTT.